The clone carrying this T cell receptor beta chain appeared a single time. The sample is drawn from a study of blood T cell repertoires in COVID-19. Study information: Acute and convalescent COVID-19 specimens originated in the United States, Italy and Spain. Sources were T cells, B-cell-depleted T cells, or PBMCs; the material itself was cDNA or gDNA.

Authors' analysis steps: Estimation of nucleated cell counts relied on the amplification of reference gene primers. Assay used: immunoSEQ multiplex PCR; TCRdb lists only in-frame clones, some missing. D and trimming were read from the DNA, whereas the V and J calls and clone size are those reported in that table. The sample consists of 95,000 to 150,000 clones, approximately 85% of them appearing once. The CDR3 consists of 14 residues. Germline values: CDR1 SGHTA, CDR2 FQGNSA. After removal of 5 bases from V and 3 bases from J, the junction contained 7 bases not matched to a gene. The material sequenced was peripheral blood. The rearrangement joins TRBV7-2 to TRBJ2-7, with 7 bases that match TRBD2. The clonotype comes from a human donor in a cohort sampled during active COVID-19. CDR3 in amino acids: CASSQSGAVYEQYF. The CDR3 bases are TGTGCCAGCAGCCAGAGCGGGGCGGTCTACGAGCAGTACTTC.